Below, 2 T cell receptor beta chains from the same sample are listed, as sequenced in a study of regulatory T cells in long-lasting Graves disease. Time point denoted: newly diagnosed GD, antithyroid drugs for less than 3 months. Researchers made the TCR library from RNA that was extracted from PBMCs. The TCR beta library used iRepertoire HTBI primers with Arm-PCR amplification of CDR3. One entry per CDR3 protein, called by TCRdb with MiXCR from the multiplex PCR reads. The sample has about 240,000 distinct CDR3 sequences; around 21% are singletons. This sample comprised peripheral blood mononuclear cells (PBMCs), obtained at new diagnosis, from a patient treated with antithyroid drugs. These receptors came from a female donor with Graves disease.

The chain combines TRBV19 with TRBJ2-7; no definite D call. CDR1 is LNHDA, CDR2 SQIVND, per germline (reference sequence). Trimming cost V 6 bases and J 3 bases, with 9 bases left between them. CDR3 length equals 12 residues. As DNA, the CDR3 is TGTGCCAGTAGAAGCCGTGGCTACGAGCAGTACTTC. It codes for CASRSRGYEQYF.

This clonotype has a single count. This sequence joins TRBV6-2 or TRBV6-3 and TRBJ2-7, with 7 positions matching TRBD1. The CDR3 has 15 residues. Trimming at V came to 4 bases and at J to 2 bases, leaving 8 bases not matched to a gene. Germline V lookup: CDR1 MNHEY, CDR2 SVGEGT. CDR3 bases: TGTGCCAGCAGTTTGACCCGACAGGGCCCCTACGAGCAGTACTTC. Protein: CASSLTRQGPYEQYF.